This T cell receptor beta chain was sequenced for a study of PD-1 blockade in classical Hodgkin lymphoma. Study summary: Patients were infused with nivolumab 3 mg/kg every 2 weeks.

Germline assignment: CDR1 SGHRS and CDR2 YFSETQ. Trimming took off 7 bases at V and 4 bases at J, with 18 bases between the two ends. This CDR3 region has 15 residues. Each patient relapsed following autologous stem cell transplantation, and prior brentuximab vedotin exposure differed. Comments on this clone: Its target is unknown.

General observations from the study: A reduction in baseline TCR diversity was reportedly seen in newly diagnosed patients relative to healthy donors. By C4D1, diversity of CD4+ TCRs had risen significantly, whereas that of CD8+ TCRs had not.

The protocol was immunoSEQ multiplex PCR, while the TCRdb copy is restricted to in-frame clones and leaves out a portion. The sample consists of some 16,000 clones, roughly 88% of them appearing once. The rearrangement uses TRBV5-1 and TRBJ2-1; D is possibly TRBD1 or TRBD2 (5 bases each). The TCR originated in a human donor with classical Hodgkin lymphoma. This specimen consisted of peripheral blood mononuclear cells (PBMCs), obtained before the second cycle of nivolumab. The CDR3 DNA reads as TGCGCCAGCCAGGGTGAGGGCTATTTTTACAATGAGCAGTTCTTC. Its protein is CASQGEGYFYNEQFF.